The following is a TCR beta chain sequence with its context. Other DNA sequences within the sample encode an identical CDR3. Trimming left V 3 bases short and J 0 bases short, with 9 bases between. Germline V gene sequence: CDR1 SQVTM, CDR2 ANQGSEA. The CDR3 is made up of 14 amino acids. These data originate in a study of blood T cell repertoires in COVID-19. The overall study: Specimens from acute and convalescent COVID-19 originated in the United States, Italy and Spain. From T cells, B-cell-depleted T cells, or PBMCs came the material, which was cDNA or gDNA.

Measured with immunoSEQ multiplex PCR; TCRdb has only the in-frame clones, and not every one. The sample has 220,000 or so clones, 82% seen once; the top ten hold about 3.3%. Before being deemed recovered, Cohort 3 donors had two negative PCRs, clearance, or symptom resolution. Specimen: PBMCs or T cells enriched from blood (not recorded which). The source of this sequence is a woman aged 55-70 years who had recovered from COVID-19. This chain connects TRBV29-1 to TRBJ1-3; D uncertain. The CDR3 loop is CSVETGVSGNTIYF. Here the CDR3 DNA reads TGCAGCGTTGAGACGGGAGTCTCTGGAAACACCATATATTTT. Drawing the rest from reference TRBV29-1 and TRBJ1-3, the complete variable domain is SAVISQKPSRDICQRGTSLTIQCQVDSQVTMMFWYRQQPGQSLTLIATANQGSEATYESGFVIDKFPISRPNLTFSTLTVSNMSPEDSSIYLCSVETGVSGNTIYFGEGSWLTVV.